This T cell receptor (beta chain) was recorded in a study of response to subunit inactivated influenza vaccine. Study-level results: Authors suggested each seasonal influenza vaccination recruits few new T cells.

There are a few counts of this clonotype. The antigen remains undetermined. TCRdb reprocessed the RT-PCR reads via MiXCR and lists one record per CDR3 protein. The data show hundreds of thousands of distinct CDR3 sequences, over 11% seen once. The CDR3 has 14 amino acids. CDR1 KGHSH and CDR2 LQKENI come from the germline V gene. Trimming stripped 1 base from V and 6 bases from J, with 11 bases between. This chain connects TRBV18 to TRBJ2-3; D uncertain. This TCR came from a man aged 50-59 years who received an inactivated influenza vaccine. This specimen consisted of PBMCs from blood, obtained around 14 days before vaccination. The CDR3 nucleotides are TGTGCCAGCTCACCACTGGATACACTGGATACGCAGTATTTT. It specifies CASSPLDTLDTQYF.